This entry lists 25 T cell receptor beta chains sequenced from one sample in a study of cytomegalovirus exposure and HLA in healthy donors. The PCR ran on 60 Vbeta and 13 Jbeta primers. Sequencing used immunoSEQ multiplex PCR; TCRdb keeps in-frame clones, though not all of them. The sample lists 63,000 or so clones, approximately 73% occurring once. Sequencing input: PBMCs. The receptors stem from a man in his fifties in good health and CMV-seronegative.

The chain combines TRBV29-1 with TRBJ1-1, with TRBD1 as a possible D gene (5 bases). The V gene's germline CDR1 is SQVTM and CDR2 ANQGSEA. This CDR3 has 12 residues. Trimming shortened V by 7 bases and J by 3 bases, and 12 bases separated the two germline ends. The CDR3, as DNA: TGCAGCGGGGGGGGGTGGGACACTGAAGCTTTCTTT. Residues: CSGGGWDTEAFF.

This chain links TRBV29-1 with TRBJ1-1; D perhaps matches TRBD1 (6 bases). This CDR3 has 12 amino acids. V gave up 7 bases and J gave up 1 base, with 10 bases separating them. Germline V lookup: CDR1 SQVTM, CDR2 ANQGSEA. The CDR3 spells CSALQGNTEAFF. The CDR3 DNA follows: TGCAGCGCCTTACAGGGGAACACTGAAGCTTTCTTT.

CDR3 region: CASSATGALNTEAFF. CDR3 in DNA: TGTGCCAGCAGCGCGACAGGGGCATTGAACACTGAAGCTTTCTTT. The gene calls are TRBV9 and TRBJ1-1; 8 positions agree with TRBD1. Trimming cost V 3 bases and J 0 bases; bases outside gene matches: 4. The CDR3 covers 15 residues. The germline V gene has CDR1 SGDLS and CDR2 YYNGEE.

The chain couples TRBV25-1 to TRBJ2-5; D uncertain. The J call may be wrong; the DNA end is better matched by TRBJ2-7. CDR1 and CDR2 from the germline V gene are MGHDK and SYGVNS. The CDR3 extends over 12 amino acids. The CDR3 protein is CASSESPYEQYF. The CDR3 nucleotides are TGTGCCAGCAGTGAATCTCCCTACGAGCAGTACTTC.

In its sample, this clone was seen once. J is TRBJ2-7 and V is TRBV15; possible D gene TRBD1, 6 bases. Germline V gene data show CDR1 as LNHNV and CDR2 as YYDKDF (reference sequence). The CDR3 is 16 amino acids. V lost 6 bases, J lost 4 bases, and 22 bases lay in between. CDR3 region: CATSPHEASQGYEQYF. In DNA form, the CDR3 reads TGTGCCACCAGTCCTCACGAAGCGAGCCAGGGGTACGAGCAGTACTTC.

Sample share makes this clone medium-sized. The chain employs TRBV5-4 and TRBJ2-7, with 7 bases that match TRBD1. Germline lookup yields CDR1 SGHNT and CDR2 YYREEE (reference sequence). The CDR3 sequence is 13 residues long. J was trimmed by 6 bases and V by 4 bases; bases with no gene match: 7. This CDR3 reads CASSTRQGREQYF. For the CDR3, the DNA is TGTGCCAGCAGCACTAGACAGGGACGCGAGCAGTACTTC.

The V and J genes are TRBV18 and TRBJ2-1, with D maybe TRBD2 (6 bases). Trimming took 8 bases from V and 6 from J, leaving 23 bases between them. From germline, CDR1 is KGHSH and CDR2 LQKENI. This CDR3 has 16 amino acids. The CDR3 nucleotides are TGTGCCAGCCCCCCCCCTACTAGCAGGCCATCCAATGAGCAGTTCTTC. Translation: CASPPPTSRPSNEQFF.

The chain has TRBV5-6 and TRBJ2-1; 8 nucleotides agree with TRBD2. The CDR3 totals 16 residues. V lost 3 bases to trimming and J lost 8 bases; unmatched junction nucleotides: 13. CDR1 and CDR2 from the germline V gene are SGHDT and YYEEEE. The CDR3 nucleotides read TGTGCCAGCAGCTGGACGCGGGGGGCGCAGGAGGATGAGCAGTTCTTC. It translates to CASSWTRGAQEDEQFF.

The chain couples TRBV5-5 to TRBJ1-2, with 7 positions matching TRBD1. The CDR3 totals 15 residues. Trimming removed 4 bases from V and 2 bases from J; junction bases left unmatched: 8. Germline loops: CDR1 SGHKS, CDR2 YYEKEE (reference sequence). CDR3 sequence reads: CASSVAGGTNYGYTF. The CDR3 DNA reads TGTGCCAGCAGCGTCGCAGGGGGGACGAACTATGGCTACACCTTC.

V usage is TRBV28 and J usage is TRBJ1-2; D gene uncertain. The V gene lost 6 bases and the J gene lost 6 bases, with 14 bases spanning the gap. Germline CDR1 MDHEN, CDR2 SYDVKM. This CDR3 is 13 amino acids long. The CDR3 DNA reads as TGTGCCAGCAGAACGGCGGGGATAGATGGCTACACCTTC. Amino acid sequence: CASRTAGIDGYTF.

This chain uses TRBV5-1 with TRBJ2-5, with 7 bases fitting TRBD2. Germline V CDR1 and CDR2: SGHRS, YFSETQ. The CDR3 loop spans 14 amino acids. The V segment lost 4 bases and the J segment 2 bases; nucleotides outside the gene matches: 5. CDR3 region: CASSDGGIQETQYF. CDR3 nucleotides: TGCGCCAGCAGCGACGGGGGGATACAAGAGACCCAGTACTTC.

The chain employs TRBV10-2 and TRBJ1-5; a weak D match, TRBD1 (5 bases). In germline, CDR1 is WSHSY, CDR2 SAAADI. This CDR3 contains 14 residues. The V end lost 5 bases, the J end lost 12 bases, and 20 bases lay between the germline ends. The DNA for the CDR3 is TGCGCCAGCAGTTTCACAGCTGGGGATCAGGGCCAGCATTTT. Its protein is CASSFTAGDQGQHF.

The chain uses TRBV30 and TRBJ1-2; 9 positions match TRBD1. V was pared by 4 bases and J by 8 bases, with 11 bases of the junction left unmatched. This CDR3 comprises 14 residues. The germline gives CDR1 GTSNPN, CDR2 SVGIG (reference sequence). The CDR3 here is CAWTPGQGRPGYTF. The DNA for the CDR3 is TGTGCCTGGACTCCGGGACAGGGAAGACCCGGCTACACCTTC.

The V and J genes are TRBV9 and TRBJ2-7, with D unresolved. This CDR3 is built from 15 residues. CDR1 is SGDLS and CDR2 is YYNGEE in the germline V gene. V was trimmed by 4 bases and J by 2 bases, leaving 16 bases between them. The CDR3 nucleotides are TGTGCCAGCAGCCCTCGTATGGCGGCTCCCTACGAGCAGTACTTC. Protein: CASSPRMAAPYEQYF.

The J gene is TRBJ2-3, the V gene TRBV10-2, with 11 nucleotides matching TRBD2. Germline-derived CDR1 and CDR2 are WSHSY and SAAADI. The V segment lost 0 bases and the J segment 3 bases; nucleotides outside the gene matches: 8. The CDR3 contains 18 residues. CDR3 in amino acids: CASSESIASGGWTDTQYF. CDR3 coding DNA: TGCGCCAGCAGTGAGTCGATTGCTAGCGGGGGGTGGACAGATACGCAGTATTTT.

The V call is TRBV13, the J call TRBJ1-2; 9 nucleotides line up with TRBD1. The germline CDR1 and CDR2 sequences are PRHDT and FYEKMQ (reference sequence). The CDR3 is 17 amino acids. V gave up 5 bases and J gave up 8 bases; unmatched junction bases: 18. The CDR3 DNA is TGTGCCAGCAGCACCCCAGGCAGGACAGGGGAGTCTCGGGGCTACACCTTC. It yields the protein CASSTPGRTGESRGYTF.

The V gene is TRBV6-1, the J gene TRBJ1-2, with D maybe TRBD1 (6 bases). Germline assignment: CDR1 MNHNS and CDR2 SASEGT. This CDR3 is 14 amino acids long. V was clipped by 7 bases and J by 4 bases, with 16 bases between them. The CDR3 DNA is TGTGCCAGCATCCTGGACAGACCAAGCTATGGCTACACCTTC. Amino acid sequence: CASILDRPSYGYTF.

This chain connects TRBV27 to TRBJ1-1; the match to TRBD1 covers 9 bases. Germline V gene sequence: CDR1 MNHEY, CDR2 SMNVEV (reference sequence). Trimming cost V 5 bases and J 4 bases; bases outside gene matches: 5. This CDR3 is 14 amino acids long. The CDR3 DNA is TGTGCCAGCAGTCCGGGACAGGGTAGCACTGAAGCTTTCTTT. Translated: CASSPGQGSTEAFF.

V usage is TRBV29-1 and J usage is TRBJ2-7; no clear D. Germline V gene data show CDR1 as SQVTM and CDR2 as ANQGSEA. Trimming took off 0 bases at V and 0 bases at J, with 12 bases between the two ends. CDR3 size: 15 residues. As DNA, the CDR3 is TGCAGCGTTGAAGATTCCCCCGCCAGCTCCTACGAGCAGTACTTC. It codes for CSVEDSPASSYEQYF.

This clone is a singleton in its sample. The V call is TRBV5-1, the J call TRBJ1-1; D perhaps matches TRBD1 (5 bases). The germline CDR1 and CDR2 sequences are SGHRS and YFSETQ. Trimming stripped 3 bases from V and 0 bases from J, with 12 bases between. The CDR3 covers 15 residues. DNA of the CDR3: TGCGCCAGCAGCTGGGGTGGGGGGTTGAACACTGAAGCTTTCTTT. Translation: CASSWGGGLNTEAFF.

In this sample, this clone turned up a few times. The gene calls are TRBV13 and TRBJ2-2; D is perhaps TRBD1 (6 bases). Per germline, CDR1 PRHDT and CDR2 FYEKMQ (reference sequence). Trimming pared 1 base from V and 7 bases from J, leaving 13 bases between. The CDR3 contains 15 residues. DNA for the CDR3: TGTGCCAGCAGCTTAGATGGGGGCGCAAGCGGGGAGCTGTTTTTT. It translates to CASSLDGGASGELFF.

This rearrangement joins TRBV27 to TRBJ2-7, with 7 nucleotides matching TRBD1. Germline CDR1 is MNHEY and CDR2 is SMNVEV (reference sequence). J was trimmed by 3 bases and V by 2 bases; bases with no gene match: 13. The CDR3 is made up of 17 amino acids. The CDR3 DNA reads as TGTGCCAGCAGTTTACCGTGGCGGGCAGGGGGAATCTACGAGCAGTACTTC. The encoded protein is CASSLPWRAGGIYEQYF.

This chain links TRBV29-1 with TRBJ2-3; 7 nucleotides match TRBD2. This CDR3 comprises 15 residues. CDR1 SQVTM and CDR2 ANQGSEA come from the germline V gene. Trimming at V came to 3 bases and at J to 7 bases, leaving 13 bases not matched to a gene. The CDR3 DNA reads TGCAGCGTTGAGGACGGGACTAAAGCGTACAATACGCAGTATTTT. Translated, it gives CSVEDGTKAYNTQYF.

V usage is TRBV30 and J usage is TRBJ1-4; TRBD1 is a possible D gene (6 bases). Germline CDR1 is GTSNPN and CDR2 is SVGIG (reference sequence). This CDR3 is built from 13 residues. Trimming cost V 3 bases and J 5 bases, with 10 bases left between them. As DNA, the CDR3 is TGTGCCTGGAGGGAACAGGGAAATGAAAAACTGTTTTTT. Protein product: CAWREQGNEKLFF.

The V gene is TRBV5-1, the J gene TRBJ2-5; D is perhaps TRBD1 (5 bases). Germline V lookup: CDR1 SGHRS, CDR2 YFSETQ. The V and J ends lost 4 bases and 1 base respectively, with 14 bases between them. CDR3 length: 15 amino acids. Here the CDR3 reads CASSAPDSLQETQYF. In nucleotides, the CDR3 is TGCGCCAGCAGCGCCCCCGACAGTCTCCAAGAGACCCAGTACTTC.